Below are 5 T cell receptor beta chains sequenced from a single sample in a study of regulatory T cells in long-lasting Graves disease (dated by TCRdb to about 2021). Receptor libraries were prepared by multiplex PCR. TCRdb names Illumina HiSeq 4000 as the instrument used. CDR3 regions were amplified by Arm-PCR with iRepertoire HTBI primers to construct TCR beta libraries. TCRdb handled the public reads itself, with Q25 trimming in fastp and clone calling in MiXCR, and kept productive beta chains. Every entry covers one CDR3 protein and lists the most common genes and DNA from its rows. A total of about 530,000 distinct CDR3 sequences appear in this sample, about 16% of them only once. Roughly 25% of the sample is taken by the ten largest. Taken with the paper, the label for time point translates to: newly diagnosed GD, antithyroid drugs for less than 3 months. For both TCR sequencing and RNA sequencing, RNA was extracted from PBMCs in TRIzol.

This sample also belongs to another study, concerning T cells in Graves' hyperthyroidism and ophthalmopathy.

The specimen comprised peripheral blood mononuclear cells (PBMCs), sampled at new diagnosis, from a patient treated with antithyroid drugs. The source of these receptors is a woman aged 35-65 years with Graves disease. Donor details come from another sample of the same person, matched by shared clones.

This clonotype was observed a few times. V is TRBV5-1 and J is TRBJ2-7, with TRBD1 matching 8 bases. There are 14 residues in the CDR3. Losses at the gene ends were 0 bases for V and 2 bases for J; bases not matched to a gene: 1. Germline CDR1 is SGHRS and CDR2 is YFSETQ. In DNA, the CDR3 is TGCGCCAGCAGCTTGGACAGGGGGACCTACGAGCAGTACTTC. Protein product: CASSLDRGTYEQYF.

This clonotype has ten or more counts. The chain couples TRBV20-1 to TRBJ2-1, with D possibly being TRBD1 or TRBD2 (5 bases each). From germline, CDR1 is DFQATT and CDR2 SNEGSKA (reference sequence). There are 17 residues in the CDR3. Trimming removed 5 bases from V and 1 base from J, with 21 bases in between. This chain's CDR3 is CSAQPRRGAKSYNEQFF. For the CDR3, the DNA is TGCAGTGCTCAACCTCGACGAGGGGCAAAGTCCTACAATGAGCAGTTCTTC.

V and J are TRBV6-1 and TRBJ2-5; 8 positions agree with TRBD1. Germline V gene sequence: CDR1 MNHNS, CDR2 SASEGT. Trimming cost V 6 bases and J 5 bases; bases outside gene matches: 5. The CDR3 has 13 residues. The CDR3 here is CASRKTGEETQYF. The CDR3 nucleotides are TGTGCCAGCAGAAAGACAGGGGAGGAGACCCAGTACTTC.

This clonotype was detected many times. The chain links TRBV3-1 to TRBJ2-1; 8 bases align to TRBD2. Germline CDR1 and CDR2: LGHDT and YNNKEL (reference sequence). The CDR3 contains 17 residues. Trimming removed 0 bases from V and 3 bases from J; junction bases left unmatched: 7. The CDR3 nucleotides read TGTGCCAGCAGCCAAGAAAGACAGAGCGGGGGCTACAATGAGCAGTTCTTC. It codes for CASSQERQSGGYNEQFF.

This clonotype was detected ten times or more. The CDR3 protein is CASRDGTYNQPQHF. CDR3 DNA: TGTGCCAGCAGGGACGGGACTTACAATCAGCCCCAGCATTTT. The chain joins TRBV28 to TRBJ1-5; D might be TRBD1 (5 bases). The CDR3 consists of 14 residues. From germline, CDR1 is MDHEN and CDR2 SYDVKM. The V end lost 6 bases, the J end lost 3 bases, and 12 bases lay between the germline ends.